This T cell receptor beta chain was sequenced in a study of CD8 T cells in Susac syndrome. V shed 8 bases and J shed 3 bases, with 10 bases lying between them. The CDR3 is made up of 11 amino acids. The germline gives CDR1 SQVTM, CDR2 ANQGSEA. Random hexamers were used to reverse transcribe the RNA input (about 0.5 to 1 ug). TCRdb itself ran the immunoSEQ multiplex PCR reads through MiXCR, one entry per CDR3 protein. The sample has over 100,000 distinct CDR3 sequences, about nine tenths seen once. Material for sequencing was CD4+ T cells from PBMCs. This TCR derives from a human donor in good health. V usage is TRBV29-1 and J usage is TRBJ1-2; no firm D call. DNA for the CDR3: TGCAGCCTTGGCCTGGACTATGGCTACACCTTC. This encodes CSLGLDYGYTF.